These T cell receptor beta chains were read from a single sample in a study of technical replicates of blood from several donors. Sequencing was performed with immunoSEQ multiplex PCR; in TCRdb, only in-frame clones are kept and a portion is missing. The profile shows around 80,000 clones, about 88% of them singletons. Sequencing was done on a sample of T cells isolated from PBMCs. These receptors came from a human donor in good health. Both conserved end residues are part of each CDR3. Each record gives: V gene, J gene, D gene, clone size, CDR3 protein, CDR3 DNA. The D gene is left open where the match is weak. Size is stated for part of the rows, as once, few or many counts, or as a class when the clone is expanded.

>TRBV5-1|TRBJ2-7|NA|NA
CASSPRGQGTAYEQYF
TGCGCCAGCAGCCCTAGGGGACAAGGCACGGCCTACGAGCAGTACTTC
>TRBV5-1|TRBJ2-7|TRBD2|NA
CASSLGASGSYEQYF
TGCGCCAGCAGCTTGGGTGCTAGCGGATCCTACGAGCAGTACTTC
>TRBV7-9|TRBJ1-1|NA|NA
CASIIMNTEAFF
TGTGCCAGCATCATCATGAACACTGAAGCTTTCTTT
>TRBV5-6|TRBJ2-1|NA|NA
CASTLGLAYYNEQFF
TGTGCCAGCACCTTGGGGCTAGCGTACTACAATGAGCAGTTCTTC
>TRBV7-9|TRBJ1-2|TRBD1|once
CASSLLQGDGYTF
TGTGCCAGCAGCCTCCTACAGGGGGATGGCTACACCTTC
>TRBV2|TRBJ2-1|TRBD1|few
CAGEANRGGYNEQFF
TGTGCCGGCGAAGCGAACAGGGGTGGGTACAATGAGCAGTTCTTC
>TRBV27|TRBJ2-2|NA|NA
CASSLTGRANTGELFF
TGTGCCAGCAGTTTAACTGGCAGGGCGAACACCGGGGAGCTGTTTTTT
>TRBV29-1|TRBJ2-5|NA|NA
CSVEREETQYF
TGCAGCGTTGAAAGAGAAGAGACCCAGTACTTC
>TRBV18|TRBJ1-4|TRBD1|NA
CASSPSQGPEKLFF
TGTGCCAGCTCACCATCACAGGGGCCCGAAAAACTGTTTTTT
>TRBV11-1|TRBJ2-5|TRBD2|once
CASSLVGGMETQYF
TGTGCCAGCAGCTTAGTGGGGGGGATGGAGACCCAGTACTTC
>TRBV7-2|TRBJ1-4|NA|NA
CASSSYLAKKLFF
TGTGCCAGCAGCTCATACTTAGCGAAAAAACTGTTTTTT
>TRBV27|TRBJ1-5|NA|NA
CASSLSPGEMGNQPQHF
TGTGCCAGCAGTTTATCTCCAGGGGAAATGGGCAATCAGCCCCAGCATTTT
>TRBV5-6|TRBJ1-1|TRBD1|NA
CASSGTGGAEAFF
TGTGCCAGCAGTGGGACAGGGGGCGCAGAAGCTTTCTTT
>TRBV2|TRBJ2-1|TRBD2|NA
CASTLLAGVGNEQFF
TGTGCCAGCACCCTCCTAGCGGGGGTCGGCAATGAGCAGTTCTTC
>TRBV5-5|TRBJ1-1|NA|NA
CASSQEGYTEAFF
TGTGCCAGCAGTCAAGAGGGTTACACTGAAGCTTTCTTT
>TRBV11-2|TRBJ2-3|NA|NA
CASSLLGLSSDTQYF
TGTGCCAGCAGCTTACTCGGGTTATCGTCAGATACGCAGTATTTT
>TRBV5-4|TRBJ1-3|TRBD1|NA
CASSFGQVRSGNTIYF
TGTGCCAGCAGCTTCGGACAGGTTAGGTCTGGAAACACCATATATTTT
>TRBV7-9|TRBJ2-7|NA|NA
CASSLYRPTYEQYF
TGTGCCAGCAGCTTATACAGGCCAACCTACGAGCAGTACTTC
>TRBV28|TRBJ2-3|NA|NA
CASSFPLKLAFSTDTQYF
TGTGCCAGCAGTTTTCCCCTTAAACTAGCTTTCTCGACAGATACGCAGTATTTT
>TRBV5-1|TRBJ2-7|TRBD2|NA
CASSSSGAREEQYF
TGCGCCAGCAGCTCTTCCGGGGCGCGGGAGGAGCAGTACTTC
>TRBV7-8|TRBJ1-1|NA|once
CASRSSYRATEAFF
TGTGCCAGCAGGTCAAGCTACAGGGCCACTGAAGCTTTCTTT
>TRBV9|TRBJ2-6|NA|NA
CASRPTGSSGANVLTF
TGTGCCAGCAGGCCGACAGGTAGCTCTGGGGCCAACGTCCTGACTTTC
>TRBV7-2|TRBJ1-5|NA|NA
CASSLVQGQPQHF
TGTGCCAGCAGCCTAGTACAGGGCCAGCCCCAGCATTTT
>TRBV5-1|TRBJ2-1|NA|NA
CASMEVSSYNEQFF
TGCGCCAGCATGGAGGTCTCTTCCTACAATGAGCAGTTCTTC
>TRBV5-1|TRBJ1-1|NA|NA
CASSLAGGTGTEAFF
TGCGCCAGCAGCTTGGCCGGGGGAACGGGCACTGAAGCTTTCTTT
>TRBV7-3|TRBJ2-1|TRBD2|NA
CASSLTLGGYNEQFF
TGTGCCAGCAGCTTAACGCTCGGGGGGTACAATGAGCAGTTCTTC
>TRBV9|TRBJ2-3|NA|NA
CASSSGVGGTVDTQYF
TGTGCCAGCAGCTCTGGGGTTGGCGGGACGGTAGATACGCAGTATTTT
>TRBV19|TRBJ1-2|NA|NA
CASSIGTGINGYTF
TGTGCCAGTAGTATAGGTACAGGGATTAATGGCTACACCTTC
>TRBV7-2|TRBJ2-3|NA|NA
CASSLYEDTQYF
TGTGCCAGCAGCTTATACGAGGATACGCAGTATTTT
>TRBV16|TRBJ2-5|NA|NA
CASSHRVGGETQYF
TGTGCCAGCAGCCATCGAGTGGGGGGAGAGACCCAGTACTTC
>TRBV2|TRBJ2-4|NA|NA
CASSEVGGTKNIQYF
TGTGCCAGCAGTGAAGTGGGGGGAACCAAAAACATTCAGTACTTC
>TRBV4-1|TRBJ2-1|TRBD2|once
CASSQDRGGRAMDEQFF
TGCGCCAGCAGCCAAGATCGCGGCGGGAGGGCAATGGATGAGCAGTTCTTC
>TRBV5-1|TRBJ2-1|NA|NA
CASRASTIDNEQFF
TGCGCCAGCAGGGCCTCCACTATAGACAATGAGCAGTTCTTC
>TRBV5-1|TRBJ2-4|TRBD2|NA
CASSSQAGVENIQYF
TGCGCCAGCAGCTCCCAAGCGGGAGTGGAAAACATTCAGTACTTC
>TRBV25-1|TRBJ1-1|TRBD1|once
CASSESFSTGTALSEAFF
TGTGCCAGCAGTGAATCCTTCAGTACCGGGACAGCCCTTTCTGAAGCTTTCTTT
>TRBV4-1|TRBJ1-1|NA|NA
CASSRYTQGEAFF
TGCGCCAGCAGCCGCTATACACAGGGTGAAGCTTTCTTT
>TRBV2|TRBJ2-7|NA|NA
CASSEVTPEDGYEQYF
TGTGCCAGCAGTGAAGTCACACCAGAGGATGGCTACGAGCAGTACTTC
>TRBV4-3|TRBJ2-2|NA|NA
CASSQLGGTGELFF
TGCGCCAGCAGCCAACTAGGGGGTACCGGGGAGCTGTTTTTT
>TRBV7-9|TRBJ1-5|NA|few
CASSLSGDNQPQHF
TGTGCCAGCAGCTTATCAGGGGACAATCAGCCCCAGCATTTT
>TRBV27|TRBJ2-1|TRBD2|NA
CASSFLSLGREREGNEQFF
TGTGCCAGCAGTTTTCTTAGTTTGGGGAGGGAGCGGGAGGGAAATGAGCAGTTCTTC
>TRBV30|TRBJ2-7|NA|NA
CAWNEALSYEQYF
TGTGCCTGGAACGAAGCGTTATCCTACGAGCAGTACTTC
>TRBV10-3|TRBJ1-2|NA|NA
CAMSGVDYGYTF
TGTGCCATGTCAGGGGTGGACTATGGCTACACCTTC
>TRBV4-1|TRBJ1-2|NA|NA
CASSQVADPNYGYTF
TGCGCCAGCAGCCAAGTGGCAGATCCTAACTATGGCTACACCTTC
>TRBV30|TRBJ1-1|TRBD1|few
CAWSDWDRNTEAFF
TGTGCCTGGAGTGACTGGGACAGGAACACTGAAGCTTTCTTT
>TRBV28|TRBJ1-1|NA|NA
CASSPPRTEAFF
TGTGCCAGCAGCCCCCCCCGCACTGAAGCTTTCTTT
>TRBV6-5|TRBJ1-1|TRBD1|NA
CASSRNGDSYTEAFF
TGTGCCAGCAGCCGGAATGGGGACAGCTACACTGAAGCTTTCTTT
>TRBV7-9|TRBJ1-2|NA|once
CASSFPLNYGYTF
TGTGCCAGCAGCTTCCCCCTAAACTATGGCTACACCTTC
>TRBV30|TRBJ1-4|NA|once
CAFQGFEKLFF
TGTGCCTTTCAGGGGTTTGAAAAACTGTTTTTT
>TRBV27|TRBJ1-1|NA|NA
CASSLSSPPGWTEAFF
TGTGCCAGCAGTTTAAGCTCACCTCCCGGGTGGACTGAAGCTTTCTTT
>TRBV29-1|TRBJ1-2|TRBD1|NA
CSALTGDYGYTF
TGCAGCGCCCTGACAGGGGATTATGGCTACACCTTC
>TRBV5-1|TRBJ2-1|NA|NA
CASSLKAGFNEQFF
TGCGCCAGCAGCCTGAAAGCGGGTTTCAATGAGCAGTTCTTC
>TRBV6-6|TRBJ1-1|NA|NA
CASSPQFLNTEAFF
TGTGCCAGCAGTCCCCAGTTCCTGAACACTGAAGCTTTCTTT
>TRBV19|TRBJ2-5|NA|NA
CASVGWTRGSETQYF
TGTGCCTCAGTAGGTTGGACTAGGGGGTCGGAGACCCAGTACTTC
>TRBV6-9|TRBJ2-7|NA|NA
CASGSRHYEQYF
TGTGCCAGCGGCTCGCGGCACTACGAGCAGTACTTC
>TRBV4-3|TRBJ2-7|TRBD2|NA
CASSQGPSGAYEQYF
TGCGCCAGCAGCCAGGGGCCTAGCGGAGCCTACGAGCAGTACTTC